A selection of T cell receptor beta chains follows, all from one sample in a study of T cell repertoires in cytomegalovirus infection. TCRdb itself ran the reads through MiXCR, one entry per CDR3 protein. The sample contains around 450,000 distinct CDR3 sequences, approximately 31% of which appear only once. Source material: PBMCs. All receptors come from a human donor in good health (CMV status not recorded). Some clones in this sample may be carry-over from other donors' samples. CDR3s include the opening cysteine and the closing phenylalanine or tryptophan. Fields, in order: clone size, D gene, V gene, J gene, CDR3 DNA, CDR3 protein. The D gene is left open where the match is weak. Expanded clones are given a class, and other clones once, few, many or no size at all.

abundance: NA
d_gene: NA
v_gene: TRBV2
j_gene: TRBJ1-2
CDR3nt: TGTGCCAGCAGCTACCTCGGTGGAGGGGTTTTATACTTTTACTATGGCTACACCTTC
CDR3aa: CASSYLGGGVLYFYYGYTF

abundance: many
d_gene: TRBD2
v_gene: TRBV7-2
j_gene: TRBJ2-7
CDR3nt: TGTGCCAGCAGCTTGGCCGTAGGACTAGCGATGGGGGAGCAGTACTTC
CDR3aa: CASSLAVGLAMGEQYF

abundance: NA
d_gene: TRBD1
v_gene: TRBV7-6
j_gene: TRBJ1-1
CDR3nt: TGTGCCAGCAGCTTAGGTCGGACAGGGGGCTGGACTGAAGCTTTCTTT
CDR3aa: CASSLGRTGGWTEAFF

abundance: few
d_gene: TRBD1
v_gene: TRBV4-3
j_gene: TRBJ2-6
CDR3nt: TGCGCCAGCAGCCAAGACCGGACAGGGGGCCCCTCTGGGGCCAACGTCCTGACTTTC
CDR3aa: CASSQDRTGGPSGANVLTF

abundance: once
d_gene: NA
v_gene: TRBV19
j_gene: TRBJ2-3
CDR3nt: TGTGCCAGTAGTGGAACCTTCGTGAGGACTAGCACAGATACGCAGTATTTT
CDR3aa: CASSGTFVRTSTDTQYF

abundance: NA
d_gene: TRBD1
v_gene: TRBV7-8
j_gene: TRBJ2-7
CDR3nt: TGTGCCAGCAGCTTAGCGGGGGGTGGGACAGGGAACTACGAGCAGTACTTC
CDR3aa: CASSLAGGGTGNYEQYF

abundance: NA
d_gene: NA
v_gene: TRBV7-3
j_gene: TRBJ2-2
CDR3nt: TGTGCCAGCAGCCCATCCGGGGCTAGGAACACCGGGGAGCTGTTTTTT
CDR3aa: CASSPSGARNTGELFF

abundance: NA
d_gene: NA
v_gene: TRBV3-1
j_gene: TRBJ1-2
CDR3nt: TGTGCCAGCAGCGGGCAACAGATTAACTATGGCTACACCTTC
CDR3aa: CASSGQQINYGYTF

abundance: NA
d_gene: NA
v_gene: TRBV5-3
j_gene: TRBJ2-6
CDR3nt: TGTGCCAGCAGCTTGGCCTTAGGGGCTCGGGGGGGGGCCAACGTCCTGACTTTC
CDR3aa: CASSLALGARGGANVLTF

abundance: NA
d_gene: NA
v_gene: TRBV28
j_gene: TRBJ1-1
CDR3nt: TGTGCCAGCAGCTATTCTACAGAGTCTGAAGCTTTCTTT
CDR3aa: CASSYSTESEAFF

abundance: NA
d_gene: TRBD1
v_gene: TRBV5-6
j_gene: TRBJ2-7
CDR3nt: TGTGCCAGCCAAGCTGGGACAGAGAATCCCTACGAGCAGTACTTC
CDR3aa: CASQAGTENPYEQYF

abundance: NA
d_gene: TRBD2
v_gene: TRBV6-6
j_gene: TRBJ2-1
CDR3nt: TGTGCCAGCAGTTACTCGGAGGGACTAGCGGGGCACAATGAGCAGTTCTTC
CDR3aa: CASSYSEGLAGHNEQFF

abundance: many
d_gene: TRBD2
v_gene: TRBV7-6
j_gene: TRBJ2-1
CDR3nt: TGTGCCAGCAGCGGCAGCCTTTCTAGCGGGGCCTACAATGAGCAGTTCTTC
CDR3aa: CASSGSLSSGAYNEQFF

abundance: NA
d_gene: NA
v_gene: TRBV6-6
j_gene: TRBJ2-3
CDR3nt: TGTGCCAGCAGTTACCCGCAGGGAACTAGCACAGATACGCAGTATTTT
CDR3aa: CASSYPQGTSTDTQYF

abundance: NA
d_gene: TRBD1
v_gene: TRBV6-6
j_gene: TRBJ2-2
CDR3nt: TGTGCCAGCAGCAAGGACAGGGGGGAGACCGGGGAGCTGTTTTTT
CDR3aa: CASSKDRGETGELFF

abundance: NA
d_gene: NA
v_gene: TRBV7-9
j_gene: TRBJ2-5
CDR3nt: TGTGCCAGCAGCTTCAAGGGGGGTTACAGTCAAGAGACCCAGTACTTC
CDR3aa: CASSFKGGYSQETQYF

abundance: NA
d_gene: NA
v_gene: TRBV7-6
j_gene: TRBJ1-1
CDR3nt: TGTGCCAGCAGCTTAGCGAGTGAAGGGAACACTGAAGCTTTCTTT
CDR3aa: CASSLASEGNTEAFF

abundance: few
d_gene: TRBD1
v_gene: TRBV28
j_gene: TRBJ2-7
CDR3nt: TGTGCCAGCAGGACAGGGGGCGGTTTGGACGAGCAGTACTTC
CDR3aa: CASRTGGGLDEQYF

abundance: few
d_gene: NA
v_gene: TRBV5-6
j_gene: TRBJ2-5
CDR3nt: TGTGCCAGCAGCTCCGGGACGGGTCAAGAGACCCAGTACTTC
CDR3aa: CASSSGTGQETQYF

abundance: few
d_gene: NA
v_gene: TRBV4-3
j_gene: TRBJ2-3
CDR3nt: TGCGCCAGCAGCCAAGATCGTAATAGCAAAGATACGCAGTATTTT
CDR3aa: CASSQDRNSKDTQYF

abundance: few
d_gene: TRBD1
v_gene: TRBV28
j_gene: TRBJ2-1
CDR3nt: TGTGCCAGCAGGCTCGGGACAGCAGGCTACAATGAGCAGTTCTTC
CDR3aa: CASRLGTAGYNEQFF

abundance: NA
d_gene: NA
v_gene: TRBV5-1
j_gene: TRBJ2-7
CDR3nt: TGCGCCAGCAGCCCTAAACCGCAGAGCTACGAGCAGTACTTC
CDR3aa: CASSPKPQSYEQYF

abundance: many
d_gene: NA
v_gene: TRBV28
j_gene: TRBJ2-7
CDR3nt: TGTGCCAGCAGTTTAGGACCGATCAGGGTCTGGGAGCAGTACTTC
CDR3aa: CASSLGPIRVWEQYF

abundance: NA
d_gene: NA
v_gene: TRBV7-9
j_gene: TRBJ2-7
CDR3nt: TGTGCCAGCAGCTTAACGGACACCCTCTCCTACGAGCAGTACTTC
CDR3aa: CASSLTDTLSYEQYF

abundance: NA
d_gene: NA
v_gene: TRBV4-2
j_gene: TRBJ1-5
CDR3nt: TGTGCCAGCAGCCAAGAGTGGACAGTCAATCAGCCCCAGCATTTT
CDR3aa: CASSQEWTVNQPQHF

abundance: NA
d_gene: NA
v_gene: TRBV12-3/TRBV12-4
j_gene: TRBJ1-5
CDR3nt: TGTGCCAGCAGTAGAGAGCCAGGGCCCCAGCATTTT
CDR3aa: CASSREPGPQHF

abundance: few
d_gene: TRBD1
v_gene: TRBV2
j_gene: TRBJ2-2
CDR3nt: TGTGCCAGCCGCGCCGGGACAGGGGGCAACACCGGGGAGCTGTTTTTT
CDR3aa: CASRAGTGGNTGELFF

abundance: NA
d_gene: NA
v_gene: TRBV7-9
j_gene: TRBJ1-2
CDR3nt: TGTGCCAGCAGCTTAGGCCTCGCAGGGCTCTATGGCTACACCTTC
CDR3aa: CASSLGLAGLYGYTF

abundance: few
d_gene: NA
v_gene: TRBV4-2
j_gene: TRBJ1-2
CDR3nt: TGTGCCAGCAGCCAAGATCTGGAGGGGCTTAACGGCTACACCTTC
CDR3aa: CASSQDLEGLNGYTF

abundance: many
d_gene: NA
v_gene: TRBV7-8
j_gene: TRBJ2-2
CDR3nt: TGTGCCAGCAGCCCAGAGAGGGTTAGGGCCGGGGAGCTGTTTTTT
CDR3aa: CASSPERVRAGELFF

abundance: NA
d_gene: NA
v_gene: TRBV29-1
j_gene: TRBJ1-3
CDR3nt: TGCAGCGTTGATGAGGGGTTGGGAAACACCATATATTTT
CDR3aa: CSVDEGLGNTIYF

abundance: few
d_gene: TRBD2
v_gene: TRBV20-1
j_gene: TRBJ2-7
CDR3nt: TGCAGTGCTGGTATAGCGGGCGGCAACTACGAGCAGTACTTC
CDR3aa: CSAGIAGGNYEQYF

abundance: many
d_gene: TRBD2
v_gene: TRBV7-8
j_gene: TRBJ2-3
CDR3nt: TGTGCCAGCAGCTTAGTTGGCCTAGCGGGAATCACAGATACGCAGTATTTT
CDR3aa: CASSLVGLAGITDTQYF

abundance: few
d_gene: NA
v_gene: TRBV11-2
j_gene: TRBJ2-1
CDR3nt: TGTGCCAGCAGCTACCCCGGGGGAATAAATGAGCAGTTCTTC
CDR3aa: CASSYPGGINEQFF

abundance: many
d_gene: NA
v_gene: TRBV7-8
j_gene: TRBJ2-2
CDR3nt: TGTGCCAGCAGCACAGCGTCGAGAGCCGGGGAGCTGTTTTTT
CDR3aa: CASSTASRAGELFF

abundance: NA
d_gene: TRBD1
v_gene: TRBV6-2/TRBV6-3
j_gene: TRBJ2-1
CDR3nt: TGTGCCAGCACCCCCCAGCGGACAGGACGCAATGAGCAGTTCTTC
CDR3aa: CASTPQRTGRNEQFF

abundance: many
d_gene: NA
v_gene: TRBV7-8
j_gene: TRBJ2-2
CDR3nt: TGTGCCAGCAGCTTAGCTGGGACTGACGCGAACACCGGGGAGCTGTTTTTT
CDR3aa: CASSLAGTDANTGELFF

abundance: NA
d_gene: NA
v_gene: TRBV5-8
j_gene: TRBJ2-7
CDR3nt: TGTGCCAGCAGGCAAGAAAGCTTCAGGGTAGGGGCCTACGAGCAGTACTTC
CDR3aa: CASRQESFRVGAYEQYF

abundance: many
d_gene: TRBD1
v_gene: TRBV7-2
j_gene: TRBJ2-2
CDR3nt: TGTGCCAGCAGATCAATGGGACAGGGGGCATGGGAGCTGTTTTTT
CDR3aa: CASRSMGQGAWELFF

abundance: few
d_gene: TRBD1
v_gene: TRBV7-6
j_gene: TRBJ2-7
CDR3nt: TGTGCCAGCAGCTTACGACAGGGAGAAATCGTCTACGAGCAGTACTTC
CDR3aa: CASSLRQGEIVYEQYF

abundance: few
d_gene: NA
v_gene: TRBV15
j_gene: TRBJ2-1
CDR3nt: TGTGCCACCAGCAGATCCCCCAGGGGCACCTCCTACAATGAGCAGTTCTTC
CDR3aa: CATSRSPRGTSYNEQFF

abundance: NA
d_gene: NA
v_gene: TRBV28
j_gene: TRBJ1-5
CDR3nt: TGTGCCAGCGTCGCCCGGGGGCGACTGGGCAATCAGCCCCAGCATTTT
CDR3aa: CASVARGRLGNQPQHF

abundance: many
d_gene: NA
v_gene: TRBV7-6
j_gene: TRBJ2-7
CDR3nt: TGTGCCAGCAGCTCCCATTTAGGCGAGCAGTACTTC
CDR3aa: CASSSHLGEQYF

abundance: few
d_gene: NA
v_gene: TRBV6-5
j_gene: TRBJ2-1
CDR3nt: TGTGCCAGCAGATCGTGGGTGAACTACAATGAGCAGTTCTTC
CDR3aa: CASRSWVNYNEQFF

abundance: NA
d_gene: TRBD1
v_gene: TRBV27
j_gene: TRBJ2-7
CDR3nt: TGTGCCAGCAGTGCGGGGACAGGTTCCTACGAGCAGTACTTC
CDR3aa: CASSAGTGSYEQYF

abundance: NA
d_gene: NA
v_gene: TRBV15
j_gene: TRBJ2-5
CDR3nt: TGTGCCACCACGACACTGGCCCAAGAGACCCAGTACTTC
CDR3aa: CATTTLAQETQYF

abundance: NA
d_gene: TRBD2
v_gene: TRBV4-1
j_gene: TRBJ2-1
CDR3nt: TGCGCCAGCAGCCACGCCCTACTAGCGGGGGGCCACAATGAGCAGTTCTTC
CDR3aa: CASSHALLAGGHNEQFF

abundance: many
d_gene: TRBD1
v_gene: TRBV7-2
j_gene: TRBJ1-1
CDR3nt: TGTGCCAGCAGCTTAGGGGACAGGAACACTGAAGCTTTCTTT
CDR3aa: CASSLGDRNTEAFF

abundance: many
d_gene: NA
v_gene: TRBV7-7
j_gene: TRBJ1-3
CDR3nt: TGTGCCAGCAGCAACGGAGGCTCTGGAAACACCATATATTTT
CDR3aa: CASSNGGSGNTIYF

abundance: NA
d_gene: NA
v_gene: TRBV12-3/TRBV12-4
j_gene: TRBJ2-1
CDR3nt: TGTGCCAGCAGCCCCACAACCTTCCATGAGCAGTTCTTC
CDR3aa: CASSPTTFHEQFF

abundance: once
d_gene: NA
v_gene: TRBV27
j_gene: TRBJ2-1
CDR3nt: TGTGCCAGCAGTTTATCGACCCGAAATGAGCAGTTCTTC
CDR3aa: CASSLSTRNEQFF

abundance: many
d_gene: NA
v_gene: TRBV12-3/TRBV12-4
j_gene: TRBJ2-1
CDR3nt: TGTGCCAGCACCCCTTCCGGGGGAAACAATGAGCAGTTCTTC
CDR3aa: CASTPSGGNNEQFF